This is a list of T cell receptor beta chains from one sample in a study of pediatric ulcerative colitis. The assay was immunoSEQ multiplex PCR, and TCRdb's table has in-frame clones only and misses some. The table lists tens of thousands of clones, around 73% of them singletons. Input material: gut tissue. The receptors shown here come from a boy younger than 18 with moderate ulcerative colitis. CDR3s include the opening cysteine and the closing phenylalanine or tryptophan. Each record gives: V gene, J gene, clone size, D gene, CDR3 protein, CDR3 DNA. D genes are given only for firm matches. Not every row has a clone size; where given, it reads once, few, many or a size class.

TRBV30,TRBJ2-5,few,.,CASVGTSRETQYF,TGTGCCTCCGTTGGCACTTCCCGGGAGACCCAGTACTTC
TRBV4-1,TRBJ2-1,.,TRBD1,CASSIRDREPYNEQFF,TGCGCCAGCAGCATCCGGGACAGGGAGCCCTACAATGAGCAGTTCTTC
TRBV15,TRBJ1-1,.,TRBD1,CATSRKQGAGTEAFF,TGTGCCACCAGCAGAAAACAGGGGGCGGGGACTGAAGCTTTCTTT
TRBV10-3,TRBJ1-2,.,TRBD1,CAISEMEGARGYTF,TGTGCCATCAGTGAGATGGAGGGGGCGCGGGGCTACACCTTC
TRBV27,TRBJ2-3,.,.,CASLPQGHFTDTQYF,TGTGCCAGCCTACCCCAAGGGCACTTCACAGATACGCAGTATTTT
TRBV4-2,TRBJ2-7,once,TRBD1,CASSRGTGLLYEQYF,TGTGCCAGCAGCCGAGGGACAGGGTTACTCTACGAGCAGTACTTC
TRBV7-2,TRBJ1-2,.,.,CASSPRVPSRGYTF,TGTGCCAGCAGCCCCCGGGTGCCATCGAGGGGCTACACCTTC
TRBV7-2,TRBJ1-3,few,.,CASSLPASGNTIYF,TGTGCCAGCAGCTTACCAGCCTCTGGAAACACCATATATTTT
TRBV27,TRBJ2-3,.,.,CASRPRGLTDTQYF,TGTGCCAGCAGACCCAGGGGACTCACAGATACGCAGTATTTT
TRBV7-9,TRBJ2-3,.,.,CASSSVRGLNTDTQYF,TGTGCCAGCAGCTCAGTGAGGGGTTTAAACACAGATACGCAGTATTTT
TRBV4-2,TRBJ2-3,.,TRBD2,CASSQQRAGVADTQYF,TGTGCCAGCAGCCAACAGCGAGCGGGAGTGGCAGATACGCAGTATTTT
TRBV5-1,TRBJ1-4,.,TRBD1,CASTPGTGATNEKLFF,TGCGCCAGCACCCCGGGAACAGGGGCAACTAATGAAAAACTGTTTTTT
TRBV5-1,TRBJ2-6,.,.,CASRQNSGANVLTF,TGCGCCAGCAGACAAAACTCTGGGGCCAACGTCCTGACTTTC
TRBV6-6,TRBJ2-2,.,TRBD1,CASGKQGVPGELFF,TGTGCCAGCGGGAAACAGGGGGTCCCCGGGGAGCTGTTTTTT
TRBV11-2,TRBJ2-7,few,.,CASSFRWGDYEQYF,TGTGCCAGCAGCTTCCGGTGGGGGGACTACGAGCAGTACTTC
TRBV7-2,TRBJ2-5,.,.,CASSLEVLGDPQYF,TGTGCCAGCAGCTTAGAGGTTTTAGGGGACCCCCAGTACTTC
TRBV5-1,TRBJ1-1,.,TRBD1,CASSVRDRENTEAFF,TGCGCCAGCAGCGTCCGGGACAGGGAGAACACTGAAGCTTTCTTT
TRBV5-3,TRBJ1-5,.,.,CARSPDLNSNQPQHF,TGTGCCAGAAGCCCTGACTTAAATAGCAATCAGCCCCAGCATTTT
TRBV7-9,TRBJ2-7,once,.,CASSLDYRDHEQYF,TGTGCCAGCAGCTTGGACTACAGGGACCACGAGCAGTACTTC
TRBV6-5,TRBJ1-2,.,.,CASTDGRVAYGYTF,TGTGCCAGCACCGACGGGAGGGTAGCGTATGGCTACACCTTC
TRBV19,TRBJ2-3,few,.,CASSHPLRGTDTQYF,TGTGCCAGTAGTCACCCCTTGCGGGGCACAGATACGCAGTATTTT
TRBV30,TRBJ2-5,.,TRBD1,CAWRTGGKGPQYF,TGTGCCTGGAGGACAGGGGGGAAGGGCCCCCAGTACTTC
TRBV7-8,TRBJ1-3,few,.,CASNPGGRRDTIYF,TGTGCCAGCAACCCTGGGGGCAGAAGAGACACCATATATTTT
TRBV5-6,TRBJ2-1,.,.,CASSRGYLYNEQFF,TGTGCCAGCAGTAGGGGATATTTGTACAATGAGCAGTTCTTC
TRBV27,TRBJ2-1,.,.,CASSRGYEQFF,TGTGCCAGCAGTAGGGGGTATGAGCAGTTCTTC
TRBV7-6,TRBJ2-6,once,TRBD1,CASSLDRVSGANVLTF,TGTGCCAGCAGCTTGGACAGGGTCTCTGGGGCCAACGTCCTGACTTTC
TRBV28,TRBJ1-2,.,TRBD1,CASARTDRGGYGYTF,TGTGCCAGTGCTAGAACGGACAGGGGTGGCTATGGCTACACCTTC
TRBV2,TRBJ2-1,.,TRBD2,CASRGSRTSGRGYNEQFF,TGTGCCAGTAGAGGGTCCCGGACTAGCGGGAGGGGGTACAATGAGCAGTTCTTC
TRBV4-3,TRBJ1-2,.,TRBD1,CASSQAGTDGYTF,TGCGCCAGCAGCCAAGCCGGGACAGATGGCTACACCTTC
TRBV5-4,TRBJ2-7,.,.,CASSNTGSQVGEQYF,TGTGCCAGCAGCAATACGGGATCTCAGGTCGGCGAGCAGTACTTC
TRBV11-2,TRBJ2-1,.,.,CASSLGKGLQGAEQFF,TGTGCCAGCAGCTTAGGTAAGGGGCTACAGGGCGCTGAGCAGTTCTTC
TRBV11-2,TRBJ2-3,.,.,CASSLMNGGTDTQYF,TGTGCCAGCAGCTTGATGAACGGGGGCACAGATACGCAGTATTTT
TRBV5-1,TRBJ1-1,.,.,CASSLSGIEAFF,TGCGCCAGCAGCTTGTCAGGGATTGAAGCTTTCTTT
TRBV4-2,TRBJ2-5,.,.,CASSQPATAQETQYF,TGTGCCAGCAGCCAACCAGCCACCGCCCAAGAGACCCAGTACTTC
TRBV19,TRBJ1-5,.,.,CASSMREGALGRINQPQHF,TGTGCCAGTAGTATGAGGGAGGGAGCGCTCGGTAGAATCAATCAGCCCCAGCATTTT
TRBV9,TRBJ1-2,.,TRBD1,CASSVVPGGTYGYTF,TGTGCCAGCAGCGTAGTTCCAGGGGGAACCTATGGCTACACCTTC
TRBV19,TRBJ2-6,.,.,CASSIDRGRPGANVLTF,TGTGCCAGTAGTATAGACAGGGGACGGCCTGGGGCCAACGTCCTGACTTTC
TRBV29-1,TRBJ2-2,.,TRBD1,CSVEEGGTGLTGELFF,TGCAGCGTTGAAGAGGGTGGGACAGGACTCACCGGGGAGCTGTTTTTT
TRBV9,TRBJ2-2,.,.,CASSVVGGANTGELFF,TGTGCCAGCAGCGTAGTTGGGGGCGCGAACACCGGGGAGCTGTTTTTT
TRBV14,TRBJ1-1,.,.,CASSPRGYDTEAFF,TGTGCCAGCAGCCCAAGGGGTTATGACACTGAAGCTTTCTTT
TRBV30,TRBJ2-7,.,TRBD1,CAWSHTGDEQYF,TGTGCCTGGAGTCATACAGGGGACGAGCAGTACTTC
TRBV11-2,TRBJ2-6,few,.,CASSSVSGANVLTF,TGTGCCAGCAGCTCTGTCTCTGGGGCCAACGTCCTGACTTTC
TRBV6-5,TRBJ1-1,few,TRBD1,CASSRGQGANTEAFF,TGTGCCAGCAGTAGGGGACAGGGCGCGAACACTGAAGCTTTCTTT
TRBV30,TRBJ1-2,.,.,CACSRIPGGLSGYTF,TGTGCCTGCTCGCGAATCCCGGGGGGGCTGAGCGGCTACACCTTC
TRBV5-1,TRBJ2-5,.,TRBD2,CASRIGLAVRQEETQYF,TGCGCCAGCAGGATTGGACTAGCAGTCAGGCAGGAAGAGACCCAGTACTTC
TRBV5-6,TRBJ2-7,.,TRBD2,CASSSGLASSYEQYF,TGTGCCAGCAGCTCGGGACTAGCGTCTTCCTACGAGCAGTACTTC